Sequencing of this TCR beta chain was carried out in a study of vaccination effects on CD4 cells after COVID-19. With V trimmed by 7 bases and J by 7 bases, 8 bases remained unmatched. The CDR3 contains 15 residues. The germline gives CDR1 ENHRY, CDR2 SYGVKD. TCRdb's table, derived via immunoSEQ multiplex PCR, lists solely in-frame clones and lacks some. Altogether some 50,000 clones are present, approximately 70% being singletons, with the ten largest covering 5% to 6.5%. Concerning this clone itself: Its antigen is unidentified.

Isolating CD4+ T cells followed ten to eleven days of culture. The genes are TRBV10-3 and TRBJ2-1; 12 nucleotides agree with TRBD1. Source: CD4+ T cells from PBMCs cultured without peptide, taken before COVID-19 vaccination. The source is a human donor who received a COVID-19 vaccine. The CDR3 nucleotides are TGTGCCATCACTCCGGGACAGGGGGCGCTTAATGAGCAGTTCTTC. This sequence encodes CAITPGQGALNEQFF.